This T cell receptor beta chain was identified during a study of blood T cell repertoires in COVID-19. About the research overall: There were acute and convalescent COVID-19 samples, and they came from the United States, Italy and Spain. The analysed material was cDNA or gDNA that came from T cells, B-cell-depleted T cells, or PBMCs.

Per the original methods: It was from reference gene primer amplification that nucleated cell counts were estimated. The method was immunoSEQ multiplex PCR; TCRdb's version includes in-frame clones alone and lacks a portion of them. V, J and clone size are those of that table, while D and trimming were read from the DNA. The data show about 210,000 clones, around 88% seen once. This clone was observed a single time. V was clipped by 6 bases and J by 1 base; unmatched bases: 5. CDR3 length: 16 amino acids. CDR1 is SNHLY and CDR2 is FYNNEI in the germline V gene. The rearrangement uses TRBV2 and TRBJ2-3; 12 bases align to TRBD2. The TCR originated in a man between 18 and 35 years old with active or convalescent COVID-19. The specimen was peripheral blood. CDR3 region: CASSPTSGSGTDTQYF. CDR3 sequence (DNA): TGTGCCAGCAGCCCGACTAGCGGGAGTGGCACAGATACGCAGTATTTT.